The entry below gives a single T cell receptor beta chain sequence along with its context. Here immunoSEQ multiplex PCR was the method, and the copy in TCRdb shows in-frame clones only, minus some. The profile covers tens of thousands of clones, with roughly 88% appearing a single time and 14% taken by the ten largest. Mismatch repair deficiency was confirmed in all patients, by PCR or immunohistochemistry. This entry is derived from a study of PD-1 blockade in mismatch repair-deficient tumors. This CDR3 spans 12 amino acids. The V end lost 8 bases, the J end lost 7 bases, and 12 bases lay between the germline ends. Germline V gene data show CDR1 as MDHEN and CDR2 as SYDVKM.

This receptor was identified in an adult with mismatch repair-deficient cancer. The sample in question was peripheral blood, obtained 52 weeks after starting pembrolizumab. This sequence joins TRBV28 and TRBJ2-1, with D possibly being TRBD2 (5 bases). The CDR3 DNA is TGTGCCAGCCACGAGGGATCAAATGAGCAGTTCTTC. Residues: CASHEGSNEQFF.